One sample yielded the 2 T cell receptor beta chains listed below, sequenced in a study of cytomegalovirus exposure and HLA in healthy donors. The PCR had 60 Vbeta and 13 Jbeta primers. Assay used: immunoSEQ multiplex PCR; TCRdb lists only in-frame clones, some missing. The data hold about 150,000 clones, with roughly 80% observed a single time. The material sequenced was PBMCs. The receptors stem from a woman between 45 and 60 years old in good health and CMV-seropositive.

The genes are TRBV2 and TRBJ2-6; 7 bases match TRBD2. The CDR3 has 17 amino acids. Looked up from germline, CDR1 is SNHLY and CDR2 is FYNNEI. V gave up 6 bases and J gave up 0 bases; unmatched junction bases: 8. Written as DNA, the CDR3 is TGTGCCAGCAGAGACGGGGGACTATCCTCTGGGGCCAACGTCCTGACTTTC. This sequence encodes CASRDGGLSSGANVLTF.

The genes are TRBV11-2 and TRBJ2-7, with D possibly matching TRBD1 (6 bases). V was pared by 6 bases and J by 1 base, with 13 bases between. CDR1 and CDR2 (germline): SGHAT, FQNNGV. This CDR3 has 14 residues. CDR3 nucleotides: TGTGCCAGCAGTCTACAGGGTTTTTCCTACGAGCAGTACTTC. This codes for CASSLQGFSYEQYF.